The T cell receptor beta chain described here comes from a study of CD8 T cells in ankylosing spondylitis. The CDR3 consists of 15 residues. Germline-derived CDR1 and CDR2 are LNHDA and SQIVND (reference sequence). V gave up 5 bases and J gave up 1 base, with 14 bases separating them. Quantitative 5'-RACE was performed with molecular barcodes, and it yielded the TCR beta libraries. One entry per CDR3 protein results from TCRdb running MiXCR on the 5' RACE reads. The sample consists of 400,000 or so distinct CDR3 sequences, about 24% of them appearing once. To note about this clonotype: Its antigen is not known.

Study conclusions and caveats: Seemingly characteristic of ankylosing spondylitis blood was a TCR beta motif consisting of fewer than 10 highly homologous variants. Significant enrichment of disease-linked clones was reported in matched ankylosing spondylitis synovial fluid.

The material sequenced was blood, either unsorted or a sorted T cell fraction (not recorded which). The sequence was obtained from a male donor with ankylosing spondylitis. The chain uses TRBV19 and TRBJ1-1; D unclear. The CDR3, as DNA: TGTGCCAGTAGTTTACCGGGAGGACCGAACACTGAAGCTTTCTTT. It yields the protein CASSLPGGPNTEAFF.